The 11 T cell receptor beta chains below all came from one sample that was sequenced in a study of T cells after yellow fever vaccination. TCRdb re-called the 5' RACE reads through MiXCR, storing one row per CDR3 protein. The data contain 250,000 to 400,000 distinct CDR3 sequences, around 4.5% of them singletons. This specimen consisted of PBMCs, obtained 15 days after the yellow fever booster vaccination. Receptors were obtained from a man aged 18 to 29 who received the YFV17D yellow fever vaccine.

This clonotype came up many times. The chain employs TRBV12-3 or TRBV12-4 and TRBJ2-3; 11 positions agree with TRBD2. V was pared by 5 bases and J by 2 bases, with 3 bases of the junction left unmatched. The CDR3 extends over 15 amino acids. The chain's CDR3 is CASSPSGGLTDTQYF. The CDR3 DNA follows: TGTGCCAGCAGTCCTAGCGGGGGGCTCACAGATACGCAGTATTTT.

This clonotype turned up a few times. V and J are TRBV19 and TRBJ2-3; D gene uncertain. Germline lookup yields CDR1 LNHDA and CDR2 SQIVND (reference sequence). The CDR3 length is 11 residues. The germline V and J ends were trimmed by 2 bases and 6 bases, with 3 bases remaining between them. CDR3: CASSIMDTQYF. In DNA, the CDR3 is TGTGCCAGTAGTATAATGGATACGCAGTATTTT.

This clonotype was seen at least ten times. This chain connects TRBV10-3 to TRBJ2-7; 9 nucleotides match TRBD1. The CDR3 length is 13 residues. With V trimmed by 6 bases and J by 3 bases, 3 bases remained unmatched. CDR1 and CDR2 (germline): ENHRY, SYGVKD. Here the CDR3 DNA reads TGTGCCATCAGGATGGGACAGGGCTACGAGCAGTACGTC. Its translation is CAIRMGQGYEQYV.

At least ten counts were recorded for this clonotype. This chain connects TRBV20-1 to TRBJ2-1; the D gene is possibly TRBD2 (5 bases). The germline gives CDR1 DFQATT, CDR2 SNEGSKA (reference sequence). V was cut by 1 base and J by 4 bases, with 11 bases left in between. The CDR3 has 14 amino acids. CDR3 amino acids: CSARGEQAYNEQFF. The CDR3 DNA reads as TGCAGTGCTAGAGGGGAGCAGGCGTACAATGAGCAGTTCTTC.

This clonotype was counted at least ten times. V is TRBV20-1 and J is TRBJ2-7; weak D call: TRBD2 (6 bases). Trimming removed 6 bases from V and 0 bases from J, with 12 bases in between. The CDR3 loop spans 13 amino acids. Germline assignment: CDR1 DFQATT and CDR2 SNEGSKA (reference sequence). The CDR3 coding sequence is TGCAGTGCGAGGCGGGGCGGCTCCTACGAGCAGTACGTC. Protein sequence: CSARRGGSYEQYV.

The V gene is TRBV27, the J gene TRBJ2-4, with a tentative D call TRBD1 (8 bases). CDR3 size: 21 residues. The V gene's germline CDR1 is MNHEY and CDR2 SMNVEV (reference sequence). With 2 bases removed from V and 6 bases from J, the gap between germline ends came to 32 bases. For the CDR3, the DNA is TGTGCCAGCAGTTTAGTTGGGAGGGCAGGGGGCGCGACGAATTATAGAAACATTCAGTACTTC. It translates to CASSLVGRAGGATNYRNIQYF.

The V gene is TRBV20-1, the J gene TRBJ1-6; 11 bases agree with TRBD1. CDR1 is DFQATT, CDR2 SNEGSKA, per germline (reference sequence). The CDR3 has 13 residues. V gave up 8 bases and J gave up 14 bases; unmatched junction bases: 11. The DNA of the CDR3 is TGCAGTACCGAGGGGACAGGGGGTGAAGCCCTCCACTTT. This sequence encodes CSTEGTGGEALHF.

The rearrangement links TRBV7-2 to TRBJ2-5, with 9 bases aligning to TRBD2. V lost 1 base to trimming and J lost 5 bases; unmatched junction nucleotides: 8. This CDR3 has 16 residues. From germline, CDR1 is SGHTA and CDR2 FQGNSA. The DNA of the CDR3 is TGTGCCAGCAGCTTAGGCGGCGGGGGGGCGATGGAGACCCAGTACTTC. It translates to CASSLGGGGAMETQYF.

This clonotype was seen repeatedly, ten times or more. The chain recombines TRBV11-3 with TRBJ2-1; D is undetermined. Trimming took 5 bases from V and 7 from J, leaving 12 bases between them. In germline, CDR1 is SGHNT, CDR2 YENEEA. The CDR3 is made up of 13 amino acids. CDR3 nucleotides: TGTGCCAGCAGCCCCTCCGGGTGGAATGAGCAGTTCTTC. Translation gives CASSPSGWNEQFF.

The chain carries TRBV7-2 and TRBJ1-6, with D possibly TRBD1 on 5 matching bases. Germline CDR1 and CDR2: SGHTA and FQGNSA. V lost 1 base and J 7 bases, leaving 14 bases between the germline ends. The CDR3 runs to 16 residues. This CDR3 reads CASSLGTRESNSPLHF. The CDR3 nucleotides are TGTGCCAGCAGCTTAGGGACCAGGGAGAGCAATTCACCCCTCCACTTT. Drawing the rest from reference TRBV7-2 and TRBJ1-6, the complete variable domain is GAGVSQSPSNKVTEKGKDVELRCDPISGHTALYWYRQSLGQGLEFLIYFQGNSAPDKSGLPSDRFSAERTGGSVSTLTIQRTQQEDSAVYLCASSLGTRESNSPLHFGNGTRLTVT.

The rearrangement joins TRBV3-1 to TRBJ2-7; the D gene is possibly TRBD1 (6 bases). The CDR3 is 13 amino acids. Germline V gene data show CDR1 as LGHDT and CDR2 as YNNKEL (reference sequence). V lost 4 bases to trimming and J lost 6 bases, with 13 bases between them. This chain's CDR3 is CASSPSHRAEQYF. CDR3 in DNA: TGTGCCAGCAGCCCCTCCCACAGGGCCGAGCAGTACTTC.